Listed here is a single TCR beta chain. Its specificity is unknown. The PCR made use of 60 Vbeta and 13 Jbeta primers. Assay used: immunoSEQ multiplex PCR; TCRdb lists only in-frame clones, some missing. This sample has around 67,000 clones, with roughly two thirds found just once. This sample was included in a study of cytomegalovirus exposure and HLA in healthy donors. The V and J ends lost 3 bases and 7 bases, in that order; junction bases with no gene match: 8. There are 14 residues in the CDR3. The germline V gene has CDR1 SGHNT and CDR2 YYREEE (reference sequence). General study points: In a later analysis, parvovirus B19, influenza, CMV and Epstein-Barr virus appeared linked to several top co-occurrence clusters.

The J gene is TRBJ2-5, the V gene TRBV5-4, with 8 bases lining up with TRBD2. This clonotype was sampled from a woman between 45 and 65 years old in good health and CMV-seronegative. The source material was PBMCs. The DNA of the CDR3 is TGTGCCAGCAGCTCGCCGACTAGCGACAGGACCCAGTACTTC. It encodes CASSSPTSDRTQYF. The full variable domain, in which reference TRBV5-4 and TRBJ2-5 provide the parts outside the CDR3, is ETGVTQSPTHLIKTRGQQVTLRCSSQSGHNTVSWYQQALGQGPQFIFQYYREEENGRGNFPPRFSGLQFPNYSSELNVNALELDDSALYLCASSSPTSDRTQYFGPGTRLLVL.